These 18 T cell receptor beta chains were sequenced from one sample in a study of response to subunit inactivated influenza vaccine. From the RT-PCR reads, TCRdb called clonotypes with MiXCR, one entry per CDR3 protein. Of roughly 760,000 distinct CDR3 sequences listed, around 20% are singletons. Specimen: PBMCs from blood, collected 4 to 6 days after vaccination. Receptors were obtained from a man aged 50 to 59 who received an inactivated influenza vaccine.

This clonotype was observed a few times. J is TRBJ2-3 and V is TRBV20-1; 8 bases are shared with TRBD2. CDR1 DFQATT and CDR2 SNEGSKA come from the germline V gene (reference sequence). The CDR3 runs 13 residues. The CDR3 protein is CRVSGGITDTQYF. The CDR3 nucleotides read TGCAGGGTGAGCGGGGGAATCACAGATACGCAGTATTTT.

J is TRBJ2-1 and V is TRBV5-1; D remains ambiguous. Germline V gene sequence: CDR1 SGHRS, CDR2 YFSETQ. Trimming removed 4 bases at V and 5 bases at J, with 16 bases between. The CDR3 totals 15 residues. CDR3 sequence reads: CASSPAWVRNNEQFF. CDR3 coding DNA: TGCGCCAGCAGCCCTGCTTGGGTCAGAAACAATGAGCAGTTCTTC.

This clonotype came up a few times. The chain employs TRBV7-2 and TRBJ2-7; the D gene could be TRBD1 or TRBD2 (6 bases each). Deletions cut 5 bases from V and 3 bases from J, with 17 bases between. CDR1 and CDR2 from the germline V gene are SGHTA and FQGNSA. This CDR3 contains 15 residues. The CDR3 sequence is CASSTGRIGVYEQYF. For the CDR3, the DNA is TGTGCCAGCAGCACAGGGAGGATAGGGGTCTACGAGCAGTACTTC. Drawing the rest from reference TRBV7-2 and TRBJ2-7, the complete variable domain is GAGVSQSPSNKVTEKGKDVELRCDPISGHTALYWYRQSLGQGLEFLIYFQGNSAPDKSGLPSDRFSAERTGGSVSTLTIQRTQQEDSAVYLCASSTGRIGVYEQYFGPGTRLTVT.

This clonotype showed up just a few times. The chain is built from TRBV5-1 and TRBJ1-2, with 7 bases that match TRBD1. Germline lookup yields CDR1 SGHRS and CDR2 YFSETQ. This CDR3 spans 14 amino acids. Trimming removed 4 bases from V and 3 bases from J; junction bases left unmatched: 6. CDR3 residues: CASSPAQGYYGYTF. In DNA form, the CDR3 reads TGCGCCAGCAGCCCTGCACAGGGGTACTATGGCTACACCTTC.

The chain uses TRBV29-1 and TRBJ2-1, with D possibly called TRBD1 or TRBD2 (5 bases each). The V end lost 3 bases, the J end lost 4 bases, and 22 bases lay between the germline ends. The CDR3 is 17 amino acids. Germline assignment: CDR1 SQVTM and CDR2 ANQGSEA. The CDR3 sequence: CSVEWATGTFLYNEQFF. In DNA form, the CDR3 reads TGCAGCGTTGAGTGGGCAACCGGGACCTTCCTTTACAATGAGCAGTTCTTC.

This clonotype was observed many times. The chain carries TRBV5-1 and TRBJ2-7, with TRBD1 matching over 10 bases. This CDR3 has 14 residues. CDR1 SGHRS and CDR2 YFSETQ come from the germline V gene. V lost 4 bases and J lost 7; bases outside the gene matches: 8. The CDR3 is CASSRRQGAGEQYF. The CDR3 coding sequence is TGCGCCAGCAGCAGACGACAGGGGGCCGGAGAGCAGTACTTC.

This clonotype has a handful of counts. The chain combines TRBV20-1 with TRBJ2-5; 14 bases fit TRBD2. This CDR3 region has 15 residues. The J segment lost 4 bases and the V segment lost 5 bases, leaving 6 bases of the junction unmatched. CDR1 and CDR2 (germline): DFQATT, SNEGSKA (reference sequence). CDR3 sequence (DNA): TGCAGTGCTGTGACTAGCGGGGGGGCGGGAGAGACCCAGTACTTC. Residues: CSAVTSGGAGETQYF.

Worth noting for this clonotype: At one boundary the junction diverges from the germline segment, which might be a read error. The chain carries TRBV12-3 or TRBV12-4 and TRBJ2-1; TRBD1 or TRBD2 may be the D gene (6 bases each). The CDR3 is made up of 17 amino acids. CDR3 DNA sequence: TGTGCCAGCAGTTCGAGGGAGGCAGGGGACTTTTACAATGAGCAGTTATTC. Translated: CASSSREAGDFYNEQLF.

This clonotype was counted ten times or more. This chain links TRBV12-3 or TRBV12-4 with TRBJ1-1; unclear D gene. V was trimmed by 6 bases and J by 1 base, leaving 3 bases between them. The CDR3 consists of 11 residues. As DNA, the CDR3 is TGTGCCAGCAGCCGGAACACTGAAGCTTTCTTT. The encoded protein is CASSRNTEAFF.

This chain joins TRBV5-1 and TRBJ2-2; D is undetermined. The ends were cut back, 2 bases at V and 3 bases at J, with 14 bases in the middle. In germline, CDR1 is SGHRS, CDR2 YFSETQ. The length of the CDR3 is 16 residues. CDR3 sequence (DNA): TGCGCCAGCAGCTTCTGGCCCTCTGGAGACACCGGGGAGCTGTTTTTT. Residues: CASSFWPSGDTGELFF.

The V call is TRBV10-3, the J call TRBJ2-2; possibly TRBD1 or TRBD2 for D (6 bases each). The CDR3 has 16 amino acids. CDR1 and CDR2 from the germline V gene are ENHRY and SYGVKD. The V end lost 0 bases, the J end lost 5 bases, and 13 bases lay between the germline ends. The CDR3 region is CAISESTGGRTGELFF. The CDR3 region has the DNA TGTGCCATCAGTGAGTCGACCGGGGGCAGGACCGGGGAGCTGTTTTTT.

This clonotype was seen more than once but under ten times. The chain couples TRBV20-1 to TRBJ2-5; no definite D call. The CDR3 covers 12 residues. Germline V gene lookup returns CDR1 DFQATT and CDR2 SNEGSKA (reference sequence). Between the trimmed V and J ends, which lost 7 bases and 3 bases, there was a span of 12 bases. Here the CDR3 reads CSVYGREETQYF. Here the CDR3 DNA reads TGCAGTGTCTACGGAAGGGAAGAGACCCAGTACTTC.

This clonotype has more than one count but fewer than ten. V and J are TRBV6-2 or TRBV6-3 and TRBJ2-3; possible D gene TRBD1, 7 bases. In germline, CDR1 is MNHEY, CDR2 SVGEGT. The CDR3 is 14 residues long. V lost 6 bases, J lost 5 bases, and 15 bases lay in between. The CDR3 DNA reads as TGTGCCAGCAGAAGACAGGGAGGCGGAGATACGCAGTATTTT. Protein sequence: CASRRQGGGDTQYF.

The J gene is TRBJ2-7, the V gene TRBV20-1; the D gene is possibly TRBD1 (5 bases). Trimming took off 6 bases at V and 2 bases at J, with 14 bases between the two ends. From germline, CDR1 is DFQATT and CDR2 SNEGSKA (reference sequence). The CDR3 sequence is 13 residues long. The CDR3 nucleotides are TGCAGTGCAACGACAGTAATCCCCTACGAGCAGTACTTC. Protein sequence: CSATTVIPYEQYF.

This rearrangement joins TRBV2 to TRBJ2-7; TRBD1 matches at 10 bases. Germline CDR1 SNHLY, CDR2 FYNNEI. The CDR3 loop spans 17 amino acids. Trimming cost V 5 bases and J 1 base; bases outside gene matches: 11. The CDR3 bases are TGTGCCAGCAGTATACTAGGACAGGGGGTAGGATCCTACGAGCAGTACTTC. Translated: CASSILGQGVGSYEQYF.

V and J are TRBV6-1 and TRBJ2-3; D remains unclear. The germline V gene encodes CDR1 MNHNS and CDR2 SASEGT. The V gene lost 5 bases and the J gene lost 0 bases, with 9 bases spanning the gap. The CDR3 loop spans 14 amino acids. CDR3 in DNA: TGTGCCAGCAGTCCCGGATTTAGCACAGATACGCAGTATTTT. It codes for CASSPGFSTDTQYF.

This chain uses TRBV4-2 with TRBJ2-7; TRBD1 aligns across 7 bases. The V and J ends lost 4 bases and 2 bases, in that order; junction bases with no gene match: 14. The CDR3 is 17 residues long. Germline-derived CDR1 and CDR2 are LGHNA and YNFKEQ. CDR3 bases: TGTGCCAGCAGCCTTCTCAACTCTCGGACAGGAACCTACGAGCAGTACTTC. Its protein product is CASSLLNSRTGTYEQYF.

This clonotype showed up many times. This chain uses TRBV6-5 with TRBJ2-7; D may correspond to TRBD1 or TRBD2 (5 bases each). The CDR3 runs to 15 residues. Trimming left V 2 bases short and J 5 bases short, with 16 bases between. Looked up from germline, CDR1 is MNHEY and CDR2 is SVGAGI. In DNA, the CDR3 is TGTGCCAGCAGTTACGGGTTCCCGGGGACCGACGAGCAGTACTTC. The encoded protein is CASSYGFPGTDEQYF.